The T cell receptor (beta chain) under discussion was sequenced for a study of cytomegalovirus exposure and HLA in healthy donors. About the research overall: For the approximately 400 genotyped donors, roughly 81% fell within the Caucasian-associated ancestry cluster. Study results and caveats: In vitro checks showed that a few CMV-associated chains really do target CMV antigens. Association of a missense DCLRE1C variant with TCR beta V- and J-gene trimming was reported in a later analysis. Most TCR sequences were uncommon, yet certain public TCRs appeared in many donors.

For this clone: What it binds is not known. One junction end disagrees with the germline gene, perhaps due to a read error.

The CDR3 is made up of 19 amino acids. The V gene's germline CDR1 is SGHTA and CDR2 FQGTGA. Use of 60 Vbeta and 13 Jbeta primers characterized the PCR. The method was immunoSEQ multiplex PCR; TCRdb's version includes in-frame clones alone and lacks a portion of them. The top ten clones hold more than 4.5% of a sample with more than 20,000 clones, 75% to 85% of them seen once. This chain links TRBV7-3 with TRBJ2-6, with 9 positions matching TRBD1. The sequence derives from a male donor in good health and CMV-seronegative. The material sequenced was PBMCs. The CDR3 sequence: CASSLNGDREKLWGQRPDF. CDR3 coding DNA: TGTGCCAGCAGCTTAAACGGGGACAGGGAAAAGCTCTGGGGCCAACGTCCTGACTTC.